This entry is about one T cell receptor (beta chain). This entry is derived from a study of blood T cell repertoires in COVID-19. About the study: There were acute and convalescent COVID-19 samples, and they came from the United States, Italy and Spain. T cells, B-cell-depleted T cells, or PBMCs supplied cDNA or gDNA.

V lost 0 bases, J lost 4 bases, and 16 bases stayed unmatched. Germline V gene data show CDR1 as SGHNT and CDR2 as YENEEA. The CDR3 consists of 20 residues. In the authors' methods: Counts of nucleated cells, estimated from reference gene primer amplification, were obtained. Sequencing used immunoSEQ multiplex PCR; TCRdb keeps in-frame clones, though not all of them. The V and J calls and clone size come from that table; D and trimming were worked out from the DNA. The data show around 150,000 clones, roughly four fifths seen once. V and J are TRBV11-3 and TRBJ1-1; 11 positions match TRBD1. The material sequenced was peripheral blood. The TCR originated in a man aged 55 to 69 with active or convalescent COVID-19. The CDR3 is CASSLDWDPRDRGEVTEAFF. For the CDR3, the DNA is TGTGCCAGCAGCTTAGATTGGGACCCCCGGGACAGGGGGGAGGTCACTGAAGCTTTCTTT.